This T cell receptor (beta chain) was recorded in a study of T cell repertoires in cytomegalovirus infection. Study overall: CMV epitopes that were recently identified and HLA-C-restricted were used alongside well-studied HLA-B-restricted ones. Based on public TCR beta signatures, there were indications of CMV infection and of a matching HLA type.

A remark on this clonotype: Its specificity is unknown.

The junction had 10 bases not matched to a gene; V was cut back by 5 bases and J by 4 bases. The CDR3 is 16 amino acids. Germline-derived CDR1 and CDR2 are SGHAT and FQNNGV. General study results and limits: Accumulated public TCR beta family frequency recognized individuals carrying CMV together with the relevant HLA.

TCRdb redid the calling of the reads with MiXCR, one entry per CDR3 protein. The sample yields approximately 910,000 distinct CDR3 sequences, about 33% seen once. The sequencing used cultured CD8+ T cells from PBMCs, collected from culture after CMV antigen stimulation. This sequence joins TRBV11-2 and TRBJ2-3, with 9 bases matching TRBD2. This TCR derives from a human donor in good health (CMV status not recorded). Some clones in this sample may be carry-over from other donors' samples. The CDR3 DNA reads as TGTGCCAGCAGCCCCTTCGGCGGGGGGGGTGCAGATACGCAGTATTTT. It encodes CASSPFGGGGADTQYF.